This entry lists 21 T cell receptor beta chains sequenced from one sample in a study of blood T cell repertoires in COVID-19. TCRdb's copy holds only in-frame clones and misses some; the assay was immunoSEQ multiplex PCR. The sample records approximately 150,000 clones, around nine tenths being singletons. Sequenced: peripheral blood. The receptors were gathered from a man aged 50 to 60 who had recovered from COVID-19.

V is TRBV9 and J is TRBJ2-2; 9 bases line up with TRBD1. The CDR3 contains 15 residues. From germline, CDR1 is SGDLS and CDR2 YYNGEE. Germline trimming cut 4 bases from V and 5 bases from J; bases unmatched to any gene: 6. CDR3 amino acids: CASSSEGTGTGELFF. CDR3 DNA: TGTGCCAGCAGCTCGGAGGGGACAGGGACCGGGGAGCTGTTTTTT.

This clone was seen once. The chain employs TRBV27 and TRBJ1-1; D is perhaps TRBD1 (5 bases). The germline V gene has CDR1 MNHEY and CDR2 SMNVEV (reference sequence). The CDR3 has 15 residues. With 6 bases removed from V and 6 bases from J, the gap between germline ends came to 20 bases. The CDR3 sequence: CASSSPPGRYAEAFF. DNA of the CDR3: TGTGCCAGCAGCTCCCCTCCAGGGAGGTATGCTGAAGCTTTCTTT.

This rearrangement joins TRBV7-2 to TRBJ1-5, with unresolved D. The ends were cut back, 2 bases at V and 4 bases at J, with 9 bases in the middle. The CDR3 totals 14 residues. CDR1 is SGHTA and CDR2 is FQGNSA in the germline V gene. CDR3 residues: CASSLSPVNQPQHF. CDR3 sequence (DNA): TGTGCCAGCAGCTTATCTCCGGTGAATCAGCCCCAGCATTTT.

The genes are TRBV28 and TRBJ1-1; 7 bases line up with TRBD1. Germline assignment: CDR1 MDHEN and CDR2 SYDVKM. The V gene end was trimmed by 4 bases and the J gene end by 5 bases; junction bases not matched to a gene: 7. The CDR3 is 14 residues long. For the CDR3, the DNA is TGTGCCAGCAGTTCACAGGGGAGACATACTGAAGCTTTCTTT. This translates into CASSSQGRHTEAFF.

V gene TRBV14 combines with J gene TRBJ2-7; the D is unclear. CDR1 and CDR2 from the germline V gene are SGHDN and FVKESK. The ends were cut back, 1 base at V and 5 bases at J, with 6 bases in the middle. The CDR3 contains 12 residues. The CDR3 protein is CASSQVFNEQYF. The CDR3 DNA sequence: TGTGCCAGCAGCCAAGTATTTAACGAGCAGTACTTC.

The rearrangement joins TRBV7-9 to TRBJ2-4; the D gene is possibly TRBD1 (5 bases). Germline loops: CDR1 SEHNR, CDR2 FQNEAQ (reference sequence). Between the trimmed V and J ends, which lost 3 bases and 6 bases, there was a span of 6 bases. The CDR3 covers 12 residues. Here the CDR3 DNA reads TGTGCCAGCAGCTTCCAGGGAAACATTCAGTACTTC. This codes for CASSFQGNIQYF.

The rearrangement uses TRBV28 and TRBJ1-2; 7 nucleotides align to TRBD1. CDR1 is MDHEN, CDR2 SYDVKM, per germline. CDR3 size: 16 residues. Germline trimming cut 0 bases from V and 4 bases from J; bases unmatched to any gene: 8. The CDR3 sequence: CASSLWQGGFSYGYTF. The CDR3 bases are TGTGCCAGCAGTTTATGGCAGGGGGGATTCAGCTATGGCTACACCTTC.

The chain carries TRBV12-3 or TRBV12-4 and TRBJ1-4; D remains unclear. V was shortened by 5 bases and J by 4 bases, with 8 bases between the two germline ends. The CDR3 contains 13 residues. The CDR3 DNA sequence: TGTGCCAGCAGTGCGGGCCTTAATGAAAAACTGTTTTTT. Protein product: CASSAGLNEKLFF.

The sample holds one count of this clone. The genes are TRBV7-9 and TRBJ1-1; D is possibly TRBD1 (5 bases). V gave up 6 bases and J gave up 2 bases, with 13 bases separating them. Germline values: CDR1 SEHNR, CDR2 FQNEAQ (reference sequence). This CDR3 has 14 amino acids. CDR3 sequence: CASRLGGSNTEAFF. Here the CDR3 DNA reads TGTGCCAGCAGACTGGGGGGAAGTAACACTGAAGCTTTCTTT.

This rearrangement joins TRBV11-2 to TRBJ1-1; unclear D gene. The germline V and J ends were trimmed by 1 base and 5 bases, with 14 bases remaining between them. This CDR3 region has 15 residues. The germline CDR1 and CDR2 sequences are SGHAT and FQNNGV. For the CDR3, the DNA is TGTGCCAGCAGCTTAGTCCCGGGTGGTTGGACTGAAGCTTTCTTT. The encoded protein is CASSLVPGGWTEAFF.

This chain uses TRBV19 with TRBJ2-1; a possible D gene is TRBD2 (6 bases). The CDR3 has 16 amino acids. Trimming took 1 base from V and 2 from J, leaving 12 bases between them. The germline gives CDR1 LNHDA, CDR2 SQIVND (reference sequence). CDR3 loop: CASSIVPGVPYNEQFF. CDR3 nucleotides: TGTGCCAGTAGTATAGTGCCGGGGGTCCCCTACAATGAGCAGTTCTTC. Filled out from reference TRBV19 and TRBJ2-1, the complete variable domain reads DGGITQSPKYLFRKEGQNVTLSCEQNLNHDAMYWYRQDPGQGLRLIYYSQIVNDFQKGDIAEGYSVSREKKESFPLTVTSAQKNPTAFYLCASSIVPGVPYNEQFFGPGTRLTVL.

The genes are TRBV25-1 and TRBJ2-1; 8 bases agree with TRBD2. Germline lookup yields CDR1 MGHDK and CDR2 SYGVNS. The V and J ends lost 6 bases and 8 bases, in that order; junction bases with no gene match: 9. CDR3 size: 14 residues. The CDR3 DNA reads TGTGCCAGCAGCGTAGCGGGATCTCAGTATGAGCAGTTCTTC. Translated, it gives CASSVAGSQYEQFF.

This sequence joins TRBV7-2 and TRBJ2-2; 7 positions agree with TRBD1. CDR3 length: 15 residues. Germline CDR1 SGHTA, CDR2 FQGNSA. With V trimmed by 1 base and J by 5 bases, 4 bases remained unmatched. CDR3 coding DNA: TGTGCCAGCAGCTTAGAGGGGGCGCGTACCGGGGAGCTGTTTTTT. Translation: CASSLEGARTGELFF. Filled out from reference TRBV7-2 and TRBJ2-2, the complete variable domain reads GAGVSQSPSNKVTEKGKDVELRCDPISGHTALYWYRQSLGQGLEFLIYFQGNSAPDKSGLPSDRFSAERTGGSVSTLTIQRTQQEDSAVYLCASSLEGARTGELFFGEGSRLTVL.

The chain links TRBV27 to TRBJ2-6; possible D gene TRBD1, 6 bases. The CDR3 extends over 17 amino acids. Germline V gives CDR1 MNHEY, CDR2 SMNVEV (reference sequence). Trimming took off 1 base at V and 0 bases at J, with 10 bases between the two ends. The CDR3 spells CASSLYGTLSGANVLTF. The CDR3 DNA reads as TGTGCCAGCAGTTTATACGGGACACTCTCTGGGGCCAACGTCCTGACTTTC.

This clone has a single count. The chain uses TRBV14 and TRBJ1-2; D perhaps matches TRBD1 (5 bases). V dropped 4 bases and J dropped 4 bases, with 13 bases sitting between them. The CDR3 extends over 14 amino acids. CDR1 is SGHDN and CDR2 is FVKESK in the germline V gene. CDR3 DNA: TGTGCCAGCAGCCCCGGACAAGCGTTCTATGGCTACACCTTC. Its protein product is CASSPGQAFYGYTF. The entire variable domain, with the rest obtained from reference TRBV14 and TRBJ1-2, is as follows: EAGVTQFPSHSVIEKGQTVTLRCDPISGHDNLYWYRRVMGKEIKFLLHFVKESKQDESGMPNNRFLAERTGGTYSTLKVQPAELEDSGVYFCASSPGQAFYGYTFGSGTRLTVV.

This CDR3 reads CASSPQGAPYEQYF. The CDR3 DNA reads TGTGCCAGCAGCCCCCAGGGGGCCCCCTACGAGCAGTACTTC. J is TRBJ2-7 and V is TRBV9; 8 bases map to TRBD1. The germline V gene has CDR1 SGDLS and CDR2 YYNGEE. The length of the CDR3 is 14 residues. V gave up 4 bases and J gave up 2 bases; unmatched junction bases: 5.

The gene calls are TRBV12-3 or TRBV12-4 and TRBJ2-7; D unclear. Trimming left V 5 bases short and J 3 bases short, with 11 bases between. This CDR3 has 13 amino acids. The CDR3 is CASSLGSFYEQYF. As DNA, the CDR3 is TGTGCCAGCAGTCTCGGGTCTTTCTACGAGCAGTACTTC.

A single count supports this clone. V is TRBV5-6 and J is TRBJ2-5; TRBD1 might be the D (6 bases). Trimming cost V 2 bases and J 4 bases, with 12 bases left between them. This CDR3 has 14 residues. Germline lookup yields CDR1 SGHDT and CDR2 YYEEEE. Here the CDR3 reads CASSFQGLAETQYF. The CDR3 bases are TGTGCCAGCAGCTTCCAGGGGTTAGCAGAGACCCAGTACTTC.

This clone has just one count. This chain connects TRBV28 to TRBJ2-7, with 9 bases aligning to TRBD1. This CDR3 is 13 amino acids long. The germline V gene has CDR1 MDHEN and CDR2 SYDVKM. The V gene end was trimmed by 7 bases and the J gene end by 6 bases; junction bases not matched to a gene: 7. CDR3 sequence reads: CASKRDRVGEQYF. The CDR3 DNA sequence: TGTGCCAGCAAGAGGGACAGGGTGGGCGAGCAGTACTTC.

V gene TRBV28 combines with J gene TRBJ1-2; 7 nucleotides line up with TRBD1. After removal of 5 bases from V and 5 bases from J, the junction contained 11 bases not matched to a gene. This CDR3 contains 15 residues. Germline CDR1 reads MDHEN; CDR2 reads SYDVKM. The CDR3: CASSPRGGTAYGYTF. Written as DNA, the CDR3 is TGTGCCAGCAGTCCCCGGGGCGGGACAGCTTATGGCTACACCTTC.

The gene calls are TRBV5-6 and TRBJ2-2; TRBD1 is a possible D gene (6 bases). The CDR3 runs 14 residues. Germline V CDR1 and CDR2: SGHDT, YYEEEE. Trimming pared 3 bases from V and 2 bases from J, leaving 8 bases between. Written as DNA, the CDR3 is TGTGCCAGCAGCTGGGGACATAACACCGGGGAGCTGTTTTTT. Residues: CASSWGHNTGELFF.